The TCR beta chain described here comes from a study of blood T cell repertoires in COVID-19. Whole-study context: Acute-phase and convalescent COVID-19 samples originated in the United States, Italy and Spain.

The data were produced by immunoSEQ multiplex PCR, yet TCRdb's version contains in-frame clones alone and is incomplete. Among approximately 140,000 clones listed, approximately 86% were seen once. V lost 5 bases, J lost 5 bases, and 2 bases stayed unmatched. CDR1 and CDR2 (germline): SEHNR, FQNEAQ (reference sequence). This CDR3 comprises 13 residues. Individuals aged about 18 to 89 years were recruited from 24 US areas. The chain employs TRBV7-9 and TRBJ2-1; 8 bases match TRBD2. This receptor was taken from a woman between 50 and 59 years old who had recovered from COVID-19. The sample comprised PBMCs or T cells enriched from blood (not recorded which). The CDR3 nucleotides read TGTGCCAGCAGCCGGACTAGCAACAATGAGCAGTTCTTC. Residues: CASSRTSNNEQFF.